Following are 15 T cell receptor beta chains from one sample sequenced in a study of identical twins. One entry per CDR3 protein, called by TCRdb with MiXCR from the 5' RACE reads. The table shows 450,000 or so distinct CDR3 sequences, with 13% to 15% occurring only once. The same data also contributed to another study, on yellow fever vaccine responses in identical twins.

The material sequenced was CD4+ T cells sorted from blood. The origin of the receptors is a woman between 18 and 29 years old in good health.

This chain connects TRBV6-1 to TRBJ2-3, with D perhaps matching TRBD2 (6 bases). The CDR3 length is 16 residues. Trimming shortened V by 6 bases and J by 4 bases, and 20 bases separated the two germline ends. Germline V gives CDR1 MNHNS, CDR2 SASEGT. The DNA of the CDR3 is TGTGCCAGCAGCGGGGGAGTCCTTTCGAGTGCAGATACGCAGTATTTT. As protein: CASSGGVLSSADTQYF.

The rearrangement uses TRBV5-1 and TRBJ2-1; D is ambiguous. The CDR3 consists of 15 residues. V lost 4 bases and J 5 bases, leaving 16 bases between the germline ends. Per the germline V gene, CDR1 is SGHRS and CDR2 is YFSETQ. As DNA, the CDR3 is TGCGCCAGCAGCCCCCGGGCGTTAATTAACAATGAGCAGTTCTTC. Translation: CASSPRALINNEQFF.

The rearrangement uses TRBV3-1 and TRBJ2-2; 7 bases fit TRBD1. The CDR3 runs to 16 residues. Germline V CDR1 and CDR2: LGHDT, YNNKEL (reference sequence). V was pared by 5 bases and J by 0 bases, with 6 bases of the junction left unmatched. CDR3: CASSSTGTANTGELFF. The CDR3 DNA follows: TGTGCCAGCAGCTCGACCGGGACAGCGAACACCGGGGAGCTGTTTTTT.

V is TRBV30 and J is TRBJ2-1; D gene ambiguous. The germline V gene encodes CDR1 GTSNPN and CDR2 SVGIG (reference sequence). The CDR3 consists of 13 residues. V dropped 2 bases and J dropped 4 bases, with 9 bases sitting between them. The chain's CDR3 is CAWSRARYNEQFF. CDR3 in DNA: TGTGCCTGGAGTCGGGCTCGTTACAATGAGCAGTTCTTC.

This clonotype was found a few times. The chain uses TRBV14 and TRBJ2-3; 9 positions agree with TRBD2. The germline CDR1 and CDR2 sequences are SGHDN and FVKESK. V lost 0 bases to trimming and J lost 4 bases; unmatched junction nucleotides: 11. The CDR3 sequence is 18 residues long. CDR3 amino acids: CASSQDSSGVVVSDTQYF. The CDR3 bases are TGTGCCAGCAGCCAAGATTCTAGCGGGGTAGTTGTCTCAGATACGCAGTATTTT.

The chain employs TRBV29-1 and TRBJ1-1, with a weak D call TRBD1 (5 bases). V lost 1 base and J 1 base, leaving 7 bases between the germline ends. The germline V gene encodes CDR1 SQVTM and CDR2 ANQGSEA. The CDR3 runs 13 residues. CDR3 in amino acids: CSVEVGQNTEAFF. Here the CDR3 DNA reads TGCAGCGTTGAAGTCGGACAGAACACTGAAGCTTTCTTT.

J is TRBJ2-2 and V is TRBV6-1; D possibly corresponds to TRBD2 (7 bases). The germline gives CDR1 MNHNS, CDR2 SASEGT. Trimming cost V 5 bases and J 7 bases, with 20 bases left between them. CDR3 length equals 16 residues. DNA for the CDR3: TGTGCCAGCAGTCCCGGCGGCGGGGGCTTTGGCGGGGAGCTGTTTTTT. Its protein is CASSPGGGGFGGELFF.

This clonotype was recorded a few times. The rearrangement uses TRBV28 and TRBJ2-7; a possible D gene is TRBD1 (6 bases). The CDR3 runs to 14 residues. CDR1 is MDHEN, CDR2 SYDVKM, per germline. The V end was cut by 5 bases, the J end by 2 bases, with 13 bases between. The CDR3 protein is CASSPPRGTYEQYF. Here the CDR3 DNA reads TGTGCCAGCAGTCCTCCAAGGGGGACCTACGAGCAGTACTTC.

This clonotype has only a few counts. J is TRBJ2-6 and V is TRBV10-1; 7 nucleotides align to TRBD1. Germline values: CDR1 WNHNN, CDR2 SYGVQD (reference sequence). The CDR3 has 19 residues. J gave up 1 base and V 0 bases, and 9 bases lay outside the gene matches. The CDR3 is CASSESILSQGSGANVLTF. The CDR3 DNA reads TGCGCCAGCAGTGAGTCTATACTCTCACAGGGGTCTGGGGCCAACGTCCTGACTTTC.

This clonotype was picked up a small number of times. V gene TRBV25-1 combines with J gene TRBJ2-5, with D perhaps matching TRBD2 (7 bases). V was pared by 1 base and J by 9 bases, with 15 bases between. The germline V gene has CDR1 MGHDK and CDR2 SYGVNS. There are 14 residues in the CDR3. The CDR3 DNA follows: TGTGCCAGCAGTGAATTGGGGCAGGGGAGGGCCCAGTACTTC. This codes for CASSELGQGRAQYF.

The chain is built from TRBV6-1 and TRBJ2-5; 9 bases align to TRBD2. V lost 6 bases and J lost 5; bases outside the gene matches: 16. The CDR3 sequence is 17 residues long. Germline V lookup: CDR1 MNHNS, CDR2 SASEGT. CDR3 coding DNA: TGTGCCAGCAGGCCACTAGCGGGCCTTCTAGGCGGGGAGACCCAGTACTTC. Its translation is CASRPLAGLLGGETQYF.

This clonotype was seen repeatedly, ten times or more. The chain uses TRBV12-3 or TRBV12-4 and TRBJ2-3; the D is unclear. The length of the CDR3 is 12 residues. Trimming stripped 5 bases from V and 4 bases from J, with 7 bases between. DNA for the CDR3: TGTGCCAGCAGTCCCTCCCCAGATACGCAGTATTTT. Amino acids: CASSPSPDTQYF.

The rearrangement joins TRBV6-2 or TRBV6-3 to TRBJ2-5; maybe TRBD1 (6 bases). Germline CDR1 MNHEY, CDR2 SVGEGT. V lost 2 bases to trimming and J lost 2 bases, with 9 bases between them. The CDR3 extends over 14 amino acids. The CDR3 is CASSYDGQQETQYF. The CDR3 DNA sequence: TGTGCCAGCAGTTACGACGGACAGCAAGAGACCCAGTACTTC.

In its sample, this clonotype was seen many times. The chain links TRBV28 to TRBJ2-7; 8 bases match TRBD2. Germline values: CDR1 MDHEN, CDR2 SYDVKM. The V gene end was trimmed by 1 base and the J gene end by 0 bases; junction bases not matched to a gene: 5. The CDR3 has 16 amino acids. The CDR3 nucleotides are TGTGCCAGCAGTTTATCGGCGGGAGGAAGCTCCTACGAGCAGTACTTC. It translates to CASSLSAGGSSYEQYF.

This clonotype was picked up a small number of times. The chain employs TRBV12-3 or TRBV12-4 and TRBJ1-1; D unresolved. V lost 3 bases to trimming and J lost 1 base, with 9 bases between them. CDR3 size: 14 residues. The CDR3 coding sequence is TGTGCCAGCAGTTTTCAGGCAGGGAACACTGAAGCTTTCTTT. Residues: CASSFQAGNTEAFF.